One sample yielded the 30 T cell receptor beta chains listed below, sequenced in a study of shared clonotypes between healthy human individuals. Produced via immunoSEQ multiplex PCR; TCRdb's table is partial and in-frame only. The sample shows 850,000 to 1,200,000 clones, roughly 80% of them seen only once. Material: memory CD4+ T cells sorted from blood. The sample's subset: CD45RA-negative fraction. The source is a young man in good health.

On this clone itself: The junction shows a germline mismatch at one end, possibly a read error. This rearrangement joins TRBV7-2 to TRBJ1-2; the D gene is possibly TRBD1 (6 bases). The CDR3 spans 14 residues. Germline values: CDR1 SGHTA, CDR2 FQGNSA. The CDR3 DNA is TGTGCCAGCAGCTCCCCGAAGTTGGGGGCCAGAGAAGCCTTC. Translation gives CASSSPKLGAREAF.

The chain recombines TRBV7-2 with TRBJ2-2, with TRBD2 matching over 15 bases. Trimming at V came to 2 bases and at J to 1 base, leaving 5 bases not matched to a gene. Germline lookup yields CDR1 SGHTA and CDR2 FQGNSA. The CDR3 runs 19 residues. CDR3 DNA sequence: TGTGCCAGCAGCTTAATCGGACTAGCGGGAGGGGGGAACACCGGGGAGCTGTTTTTT. Translated, it gives CASSLIGLAGGGNTGELFF. Supplemented by reference TRBV7-2 and TRBJ2-2, the full variable domain reads GAGVSQSPSNKVTEKGKDVELRCDPISGHTALYWYRQSLGQGLEFLIYFQGNSAPDKSGLPSDRFSAERTGGSVSTLTIQRTQQEDSAVYLCASSLIGLAGGGNTGELFFGEGSRLTVL.

This sequence joins TRBV6-5 and TRBJ2-5; 8 nucleotides agree with TRBD2. The CDR3 totals 13 residues. The germline V gene encodes CDR1 MNHEY and CDR2 SVGAGI. V was pared by 5 bases and J by 8 bases, with 7 bases of the junction left unmatched. CDR3 sequence: CASSQLSGGTQYF. In nucleotides, the CDR3 is TGTGCCAGCAGTCAGCTCAGCGGGGGTACCCAGTACTTC.

The rearrangement uses TRBV9 and TRBJ2-5; no clear D. The germline V gene encodes CDR1 SGDLS and CDR2 YYNGEE. The CDR3 is made up of 13 amino acids. V was cut by 2 bases and J by 3 bases, with 8 bases left in between. In DNA form, the CDR3 reads TGTGCCAGCAGCGTCTCCGATAAAGAGACCCAGTACTTC. This sequence encodes CASSVSDKETQYF.

The CDR3 bases are TGTGCCACCAGCAGAGAAACCGCGGGACTCATGCCCCACAGCTCCTACAATGAGCAGTTCTTC. It translates to CATSRETAGLMPHSSYNEQFF. The chain couples TRBV15 to TRBJ2-1; a possible D gene is TRBD2 (6 bases). V lost 0 bases and J lost 0, with 24 bases in between. CDR1 and CDR2 (germline): LNHNV, YYDKDF (reference sequence). This CDR3 spans 21 amino acids.

The chain joins TRBV9 to TRBJ2-1; the D gene is possibly TRBD1 (5 bases). The germline V and J ends were trimmed by 2 bases and 10 bases, with 19 bases remaining between them. The CDR3 extends over 15 amino acids. Germline V CDR1 and CDR2: SGDLS, YYNGEE. DNA for the CDR3: TGTGCCAGCAGCGTGCAACCTGCAGGGCTCTCAGAGCAGTTCTTC. It yields the protein CASSVQPAGLSEQFF.

This clone has a handful of counts. The chain joins TRBV28 to TRBJ2-7, with 8 bases fitting TRBD1. V lost 2 bases to trimming and J lost 3 bases; unmatched junction nucleotides: 6. This CDR3 has 15 residues. Germline CDR1 and CDR2: MDHEN and SYDVKM. The chain's CDR3 is CASSLPGQGNYEQYF. CDR3 nucleotides: TGTGCCAGCAGTTTACCCGGACAGGGTAACTACGAGCAGTACTTC.

In DNA form, the CDR3 reads TGTGCCAGTAGTCCAGGGGGCGGAGGGGAAAAACTGTTTTTT. Protein product: CASSPGGGGEKLFF. This chain links TRBV19 with TRBJ1-4; 8 bases match TRBD1. V was clipped by 5 bases and J by 8 bases; unmatched bases: 7. The CDR3 has 14 residues. Germline CDR1 is LNHDA and CDR2 is SQIVND (reference sequence).

Points on this clone: Mismatch with germline at one junction end may stem from a read error. The J gene is TRBJ1-2, the V gene TRBV6-4, with 8 positions matching TRBD1. The CDR3 is 15 amino acids. Germline-derived CDR1 and CDR2 are MRHNA and SNTAGT. CDR3 bases: TGTGCCAGCAGAAGGGGGACAGGTTCTAACTTTGGCTACACCTTC. As protein: CASRRGTGSNFGYTF.

The chain couples TRBV25-1 to TRBJ2-2; 10 bases fit TRBD2. This CDR3 region has 17 residues. Germline V gene lookup returns CDR1 MGHDK and CDR2 SYGVNS. Trimming at V came to 1 base and at J to 0 bases, leaving 2 bases not matched to a gene. CDR3 coding DNA: TGTGCCAGCAGTGAATGGACTAGCGGTACGAACACCGGGGAGCTGTTTTTT. Translation: CASSEWTSGTNTGELFF.

This chain links TRBV30 with TRBJ2-7, with 7 bases fitting TRBD1. V gave up 1 base and J gave up 0 bases; unmatched junction bases: 6. Germline V gene sequence: CDR1 GTSNPN, CDR2 SVGIG (reference sequence). The CDR3 runs 15 residues. The CDR3 region is CAWSGTGMSSYEQYF. As DNA, the CDR3 is TGTGCCTGGAGTGGGACAGGAATGAGCTCCTACGAGCAGTACTTC.

The chain links TRBV27 to TRBJ2-3, with a possible D match to TRBD2 (6 bases). Trimming took off 4 bases at V and 3 bases at J, with 8 bases between the two ends. CDR1 and CDR2 from the germline V gene are MNHEY and SMNVEV (reference sequence). This CDR3 is 13 amino acids long. This CDR3 is CASSSLATDTQYF. As DNA, the CDR3 is TGTGCCAGCAGTTCCCTAGCGACAGATACGCAGTATTTT.

This clone has just a few counts. V and J are TRBV9 and TRBJ2-1, with TRBD2 matching 8 bases. Germline V gene sequence: CDR1 SGDLS, CDR2 YYNGEE. The CDR3 totals 14 residues. The junction had 8 bases not matched to a gene; V was cut back by 3 bases and J by 9 bases. CDR3 residues: CASSAGGVTSEQFF. The DNA of the CDR3 is TGTGCCAGCAGCGCCGGGGGGGTAACAAGTGAGCAGTTCTTC.

This clone showed up just once. The chain couples TRBV2 to TRBJ1-2, with D hard to call. Deletions cut 8 bases from V and 4 bases from J, with 11 bases between. The CDR3 runs to 12 residues. Germline V gene sequence: CDR1 SNHLY, CDR2 FYNNEI. This CDR3 is CASLRSSYGYTF. The CDR3 DNA follows: TGTGCCAGCCTCAGGTCCTCCTATGGCTACACCTTC.

This rearrangement joins TRBV5-4 to TRBJ2-2, with D possibly being TRBD1 (6 bases). The V gene lost 0 bases and the J gene lost 5 bases, with 8 bases spanning the gap. This CDR3 has 14 residues. Germline lookup yields CDR1 SGHNT and CDR2 YYREEE (reference sequence). The CDR3 spells CASSLDRETGELFF. CDR3 sequence (DNA): TGTGCCAGCAGCTTGGACAGGGAAACCGGGGAGCTGTTTTTT.

The chain has TRBV30 and TRBJ1-6, with TRBD1 identical over 7 bases. This CDR3 is 15 amino acids long. Trimming cost V 0 bases and J 12 bases; bases outside gene matches: 11. Germline lookup yields CDR1 GTSNPN and CDR2 SVGIG (reference sequence). The CDR3 nucleotides are TGTGCCTGGAGTGTACTCGGGACAGTAGCAGGACCCCTCCACTTT. It yields the protein CAWSVLGTVAGPLHF.

In the case of this clone: At the DNA level, this CDR3 is encoded by other sequences in the same sample as well. This chain uses TRBV20-1 with TRBJ2-3; D gene uncertain. The CDR3 has 11 residues. Germline CDR1 is DFQATT and CDR2 is SNEGSKA (reference sequence). The V end lost 3 bases, the J end lost 5 bases, and 6 bases lay between the germline ends. Written as DNA, the CDR3 is TGCAGTGCTAGGCTCCGAGATACGCAGTATTTT. This encodes CSARLRDTQYF.

The chain uses TRBV28 and TRBJ1-5, with a possible D match to TRBD1 (5 bases). Trimming took off 3 bases at V and 6 bases at J, with 15 bases between the two ends. Germline V gives CDR1 MDHEN, CDR2 SYDVKM. The CDR3 is made up of 15 amino acids. The CDR3 loop is CASSFSEGRGQPQHF. CDR3 DNA sequence: TGTGCCAGCAGTTTTTCAGAGGGGAGGGGTCAGCCCCAGCATTTT.

The V call is TRBV4-2, the J call TRBJ2-7; a weak D match, TRBD2 (5 bases). The germline V gene encodes CDR1 LGHNA and CDR2 YNFKEQ. With 1 base removed from V and 4 bases from J, the gap between germline ends came to 14 bases. The CDR3 contains 15 residues. The CDR3 loop is CASSQGYRGKYEQYF. In DNA form, the CDR3 reads TGTGCCAGCAGCCAAGGTTACCGGGGAAAGTACGAGCAGTACTTC.

The chain carries TRBV19 and TRBJ1-2; a possible D gene is TRBD1 (5 bases). Trimming took off 7 bases at V and 0 bases at J, with 15 bases between the two ends. Germline CDR1 reads LNHDA; CDR2 reads SQIVND (reference sequence). CDR3 length equals 15 residues. The CDR3 sequence: CASKAGPLANYGYTF. In nucleotides, the CDR3 is TGTGCCAGTAAAGCGGGGCCCCTCGCTAACTATGGCTACACCTTC.

The chain recombines TRBV18 with TRBJ2-7, with unresolved D. The V and J ends lost 0 bases and 5 bases respectively, with 11 bases between them. The CDR3 length is 14 residues. Germline assignment: CDR1 KGHSH and CDR2 LQKENI. The CDR3 DNA reads TGTGCCAGCTCACCACCGGTAGGGTTCCACGAGCAGTACTTC. Its protein product is CASSPPVGFHEQYF.

The chain carries TRBV7-8 and TRBJ2-7; possibly TRBD1 for D (6 bases). Trimming removed 1 base from V and 5 bases from J, with 18 bases in between. CDR3 length: 16 amino acids. CDR1 and CDR2 from the germline V gene are SGHVS and FQNEAQ. CDR3 DNA sequence: TGTGCCAGCAGCTTAGTGGGGGCGGAGATCGGCCACGAGCAGTACTTC. Encoded protein: CASSLVGAEIGHEQYF.

The rearrangement joins TRBV6-5 to TRBJ1-5; D gene uncertain. The germline V gene has CDR1 MNHEY and CDR2 SVGAGI. Trimming removed 5 bases at V and 1 base at J, with 12 bases between. The CDR3 is 15 amino acids. The CDR3 sequence: CASSAFGLSNQPQHF. The CDR3, as DNA: TGTGCCAGCAGTGCCTTCGGGCTAAGCAATCAGCCCCAGCATTTT.

This clone occurred a few times. This rearrangement joins TRBV10-1 to TRBJ2-1; 8 bases agree with TRBD2. V was clipped by 5 bases and J by 0 bases; unmatched bases: 6. The CDR3 extends over 16 amino acids. The germline gives CDR1 WNHNN, CDR2 SYGVQD (reference sequence). CDR3 bases: TGCGCCAGCAGTCCGGGACTAGGGTCCTCCTACAATGAGCAGTTCTTC. Protein sequence: CASSPGLGSSYNEQFF.

V is TRBV6-1 and J is TRBJ2-7; no clear D gene. The CDR3 extends over 13 amino acids. Looked up from germline, CDR1 is MNHNS and CDR2 is SASEGT. Trimming took off 2 bases at V and 2 bases at J, with 7 bases between the two ends. In nucleotides, the CDR3 is TGTGCCAGCAGTGAACAGGTACCCTACGAGCAGTACTTC. It specifies CASSEQVPYEQYF.

This clone was counted between two and nine times. The chain is built from TRBV19 and TRBJ1-2; D is undetermined. CDR1 and CDR2 from the germline V gene are LNHDA and SQIVND (reference sequence). The germline V and J ends were trimmed by 3 bases and 8 bases, with 13 bases remaining between them. This CDR3 is 13 amino acids long. The CDR3 nucleotides are TGTGCCAGTAGTATCTGGCAGCTTCCCGGCTACACCTTC. Its protein product is CASSIWQLPGYTF.

CDR3 loop: CAISGNDGTGGTTQYF. DNA of the CDR3: TGTGCCATCAGTGGGAACGACGGGACAGGGGGTACGACCCAGTACTTC. The V gene is TRBV10-3, the J gene TRBJ2-5, with TRBD1 matching 11 bases. V lost 4 bases, J lost 7 bases, and 11 bases stayed unmatched. This CDR3 contains 16 residues. Germline V gene lookup returns CDR1 ENHRY and CDR2 SYGVKD.

Points on this clone: Other DNA sequences in the sample encode the same CDR3. The gene calls are TRBV18 and TRBJ1-3; D unclear. Trimming took off 3 bases at V and 2 bases at J, with 5 bases between the two ends. The CDR3 length is 13 residues. The germline CDR1 and CDR2 sequences are KGHSH and LQKENI. CDR3 residues: CASSPTAGNTIYF. Written as DNA, the CDR3 is TGTGCCAGCTCACCTACCGCTGGAAACACCATATATTTT.

This chain links TRBV19 with TRBJ1-2; D gene uncertain. This CDR3 region has 13 residues. Between the trimmed V and J ends, which lost 8 bases and 0 bases, there was a span of 10 bases. CDR1 is LNHDA, CDR2 SQIVND, per germline (reference sequence). The CDR3 DNA reads as TGTGCCAGTCAAGAGGGAGCTAACTATGGCTACACCTTC. Its translation is CASQEGANYGYTF.

The V gene is TRBV19, the J gene TRBJ1-2; 9 bases match TRBD1. From germline, CDR1 is LNHDA and CDR2 SQIVND (reference sequence). The CDR3 loop spans 15 amino acids. J was trimmed by 2 bases and V by 2 bases; bases with no gene match: 3. CDR3 nucleotide sequence: TGTGCCAGTAGTATAAGTACAGGGGGCAACTATGGCTACACCTTC. Amino acids: CASSISTGGNYGYTF.